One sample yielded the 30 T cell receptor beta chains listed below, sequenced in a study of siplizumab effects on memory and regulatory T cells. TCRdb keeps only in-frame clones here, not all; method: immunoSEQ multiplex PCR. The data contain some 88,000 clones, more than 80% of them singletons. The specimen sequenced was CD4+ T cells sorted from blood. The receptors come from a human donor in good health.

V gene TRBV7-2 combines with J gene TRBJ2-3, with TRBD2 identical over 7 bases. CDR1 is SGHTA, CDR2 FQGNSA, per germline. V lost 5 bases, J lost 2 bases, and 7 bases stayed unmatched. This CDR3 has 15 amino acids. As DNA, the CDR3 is TGTGCCAGCAGCCCGACCAGCGGGAACACAGATACGCAGTATTTT. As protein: CASSPTSGNTDTQYF.

The CDR3: CASSRQGADTEAFF. Here the CDR3 DNA reads TGTGCCAGCAGTCGCCAGGGGGCTGACACTGAAGCTTTCTTT. J is TRBJ1-1 and V is TRBV6-6, with 8 bases aligning to TRBD1. The CDR3 contains 14 residues. Germline V gives CDR1 MNHNY, CDR2 SVGAGI (reference sequence). V lost 5 bases and J lost 3; bases outside the gene matches: 5.

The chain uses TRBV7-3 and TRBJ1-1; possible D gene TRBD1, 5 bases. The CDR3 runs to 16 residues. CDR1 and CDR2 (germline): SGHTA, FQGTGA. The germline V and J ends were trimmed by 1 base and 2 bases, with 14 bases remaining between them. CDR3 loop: CASSLNPGGANTEAFF. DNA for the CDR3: TGTGCCAGCAGCTTAAACCCTGGAGGGGCCAACACTGAAGCTTTCTTT.

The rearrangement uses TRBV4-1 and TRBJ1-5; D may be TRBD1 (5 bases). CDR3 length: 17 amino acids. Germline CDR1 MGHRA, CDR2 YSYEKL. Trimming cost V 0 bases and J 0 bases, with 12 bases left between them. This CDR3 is CASSQDSRGDSNQPQHF. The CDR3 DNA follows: TGCGCCAGCAGCCAAGATTCGAGAGGGGATAGCAATCAGCCCCAGCATTTT.

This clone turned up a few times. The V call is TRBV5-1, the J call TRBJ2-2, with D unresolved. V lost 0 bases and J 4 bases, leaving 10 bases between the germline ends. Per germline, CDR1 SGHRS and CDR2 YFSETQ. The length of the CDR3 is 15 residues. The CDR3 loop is CASSLDPSGTGELFF. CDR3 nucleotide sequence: TGCGCCAGCAGCTTGGACCCCTCGGGCACCGGGGAGCTGTTTTTT.

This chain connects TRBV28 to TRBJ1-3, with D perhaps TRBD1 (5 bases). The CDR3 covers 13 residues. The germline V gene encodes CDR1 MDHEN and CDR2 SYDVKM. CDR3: CAVRVNSGNTIYF. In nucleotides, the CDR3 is TGTGCGGTCAGGGTCAACTCTGGAAACACCATATATTTT.

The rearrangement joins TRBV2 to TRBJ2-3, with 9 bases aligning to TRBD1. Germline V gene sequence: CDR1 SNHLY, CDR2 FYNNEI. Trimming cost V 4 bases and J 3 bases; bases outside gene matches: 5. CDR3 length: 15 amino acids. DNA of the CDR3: TGTGCCAGCAGTGTGAGGACAGGGGATACAGATACGCAGTATTTT. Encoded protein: CASSVRTGDTDTQYF.

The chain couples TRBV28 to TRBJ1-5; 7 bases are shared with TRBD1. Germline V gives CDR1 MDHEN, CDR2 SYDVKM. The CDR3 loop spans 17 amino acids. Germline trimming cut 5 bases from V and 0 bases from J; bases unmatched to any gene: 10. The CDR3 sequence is CASSDRDSGYSNQPQHF. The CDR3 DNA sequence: TGTGCCAGCAGTGATCGGGACAGTGGGTATAGCAATCAGCCCCAGCATTTT.

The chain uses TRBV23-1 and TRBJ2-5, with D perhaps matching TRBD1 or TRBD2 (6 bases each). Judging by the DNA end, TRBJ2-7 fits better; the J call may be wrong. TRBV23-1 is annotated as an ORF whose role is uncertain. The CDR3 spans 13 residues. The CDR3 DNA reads TGCGCCAGCAGTCCAAGGGGGGCCTACGAGCAGTACTTC. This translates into CASSPRGAYEQYF.

This CDR3 is CASSPHPSTRVQETQYF. The CDR3 region has the DNA TGTGCCAGCAGCCCCCACCCCTCAACCAGGGTCCAAGAGACCCAGTACTTC. This rearrangement joins TRBV7-2 to TRBJ2-5, with D possibly matching TRBD1 (5 bases). Germline lookup yields CDR1 SGHTA and CDR2 FQGNSA. The CDR3 has 17 residues. Trimming shortened V by 5 bases and J by 1 base, and 20 bases separated the two germline ends. Filled out from reference TRBV7-2 and TRBJ2-5, the complete variable domain reads GAGVSQSPSNKVTEKGKDVELRCDPISGHTALYWYRQSLGQGLEFLIYFQGNSAPDKSGLPSDRFSAERTGGSVSTLTIQRTQQEDSAVYLCASSPHPSTRVQETQYFGPGTRLLVL.

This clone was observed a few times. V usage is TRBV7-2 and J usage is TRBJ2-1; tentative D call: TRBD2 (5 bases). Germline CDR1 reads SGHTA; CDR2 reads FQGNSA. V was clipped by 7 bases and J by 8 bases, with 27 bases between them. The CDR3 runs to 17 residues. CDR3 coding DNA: TGTGCCAGCATCCGAGATCGGGGTGCAGGTCCTAGGTATGAGCAGTTCTTC. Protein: CASIRDRGAGPRYEQFF.

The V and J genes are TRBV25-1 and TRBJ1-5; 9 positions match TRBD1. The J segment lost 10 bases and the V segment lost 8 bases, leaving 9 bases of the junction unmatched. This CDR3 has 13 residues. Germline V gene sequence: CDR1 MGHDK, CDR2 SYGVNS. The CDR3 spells CASGGQGFLPQHF. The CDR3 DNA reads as TGTGCCAGCGGGGGACAGGGATTTTTACCCCAGCATTTT. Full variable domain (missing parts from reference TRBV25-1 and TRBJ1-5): EADIYQTPRYLVIGTGKKITLECSQTMGHDKMYWYQQDPGMELHLIHYSYGVNSTEKGDLSSESTVSRIRTEHFPLTLESARPSHTSQYLCASGGQGFLPQHFGDGTRLSIL.

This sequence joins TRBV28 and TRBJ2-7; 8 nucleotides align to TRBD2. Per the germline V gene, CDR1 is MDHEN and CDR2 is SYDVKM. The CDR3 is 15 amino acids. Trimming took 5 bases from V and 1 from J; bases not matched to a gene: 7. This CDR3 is CASSMRLAFSYEQYF. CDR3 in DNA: TGTGCCAGCAGTATGAGACTAGCGTTTTCCTACGAGCAGTACTTC.

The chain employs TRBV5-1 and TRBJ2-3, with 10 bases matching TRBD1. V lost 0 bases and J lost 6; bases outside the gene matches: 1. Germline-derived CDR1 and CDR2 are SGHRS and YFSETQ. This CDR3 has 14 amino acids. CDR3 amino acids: CASSLGTGGDTQYF. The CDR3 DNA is TGCGCCAGCAGCTTGGGGACAGGGGGGGATACGCAGTATTTT.

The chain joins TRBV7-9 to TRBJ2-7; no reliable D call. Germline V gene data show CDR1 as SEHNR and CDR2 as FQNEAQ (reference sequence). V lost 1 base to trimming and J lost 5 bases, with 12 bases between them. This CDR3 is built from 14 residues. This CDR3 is CASSLEAENHEQYF. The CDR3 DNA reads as TGTGCCAGCAGCTTAGAGGCAGAGAACCACGAGCAGTACTTC.

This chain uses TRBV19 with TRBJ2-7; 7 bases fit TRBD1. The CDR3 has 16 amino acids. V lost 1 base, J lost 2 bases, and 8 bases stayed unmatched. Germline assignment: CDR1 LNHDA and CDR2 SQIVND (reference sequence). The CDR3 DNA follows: TGTGCCAGTAGTATAGCAGCCGGGACAGCCGCCTACGAGCAGTACTTC. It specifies CASSIAAGTAAYEQYF. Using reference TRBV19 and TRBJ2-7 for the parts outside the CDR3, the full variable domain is DGGITQSPKYLFRKEGQNVTLSCEQNLNHDAMYWYRQDPGQGLRLIYYSQIVNDFQKGDIAEGYSVSREKKESFPLTVTSAQKNPTAFYLCASSIAAGTAAYEQYFGPGTRLTVT.

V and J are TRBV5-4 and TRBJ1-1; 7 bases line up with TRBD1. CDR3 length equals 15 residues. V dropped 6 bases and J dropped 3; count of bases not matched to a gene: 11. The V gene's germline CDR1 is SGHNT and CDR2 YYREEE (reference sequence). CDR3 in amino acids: CASNPRGGQYTEAFF. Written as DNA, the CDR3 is TGTGCCAGCAACCCGAGGGGGGGACAGTACACTGAAGCTTTCTTT.

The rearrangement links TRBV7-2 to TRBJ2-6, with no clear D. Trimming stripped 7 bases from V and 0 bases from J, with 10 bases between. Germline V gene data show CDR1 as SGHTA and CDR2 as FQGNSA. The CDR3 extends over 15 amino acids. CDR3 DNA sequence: TGTGCCAGCACCCAAGCGCCCTCTGGGGCCAACGTCCTGACTTTC. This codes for CASTQAPSGANVLTF.

CDR3 sequence: CASSMAGHKNTIYF. In DNA, the CDR3 is TGTGCCAGTAGTATGGCGGGACACAAAAACACCATATATTTT. The chain joins TRBV19 to TRBJ1-3; D is possibly TRBD1 (6 bases). This CDR3 has 14 amino acids. Trimming removed 3 bases from V and 6 bases from J, with 12 bases in between. Germline V CDR1 and CDR2: LNHDA, SQIVND (reference sequence).

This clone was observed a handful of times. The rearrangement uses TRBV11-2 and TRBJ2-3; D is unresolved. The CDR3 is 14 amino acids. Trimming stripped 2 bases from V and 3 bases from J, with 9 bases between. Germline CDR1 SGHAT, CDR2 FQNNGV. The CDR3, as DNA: TGTGCCAGCAGCTTAACAGCTACTACAGATACGCAGTATTTT. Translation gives CASSLTATTDTQYF.

The CDR3 protein is CASSPSPTDTQYF. CDR3 sequence (DNA): TGTGCCAGCAGCCCCTCCCCAACAGATACGCAGTATTTT. This chain joins TRBV9 and TRBJ2-3; D is uncertain. The CDR3 contains 13 residues. CDR1 is SGDLS and CDR2 is YYNGEE in the germline V gene. The V gene lost 4 bases and the J gene lost 3 bases, with 9 bases spanning the gap. The whole variable domain, remainder taken from reference TRBV9 and TRBJ2-3, is DSGVTQTPKHLITATGQRVTLRCSPRSGDLSVYWYQQSLDQGLQFLIQYYNGEERAKGNILERFSAQQFPDLHSELNLSSLELGDSALYFCASSPSPTDTQYFGPGTRLTVL.

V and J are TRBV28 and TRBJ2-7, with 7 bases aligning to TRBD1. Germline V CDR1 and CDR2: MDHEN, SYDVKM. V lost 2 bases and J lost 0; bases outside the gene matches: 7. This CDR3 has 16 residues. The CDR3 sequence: CASSLPRTGFSYEQYF. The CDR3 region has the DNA TGTGCCAGCAGTTTACCCAGGACAGGTTTCTCCTACGAGCAGTACTTC.

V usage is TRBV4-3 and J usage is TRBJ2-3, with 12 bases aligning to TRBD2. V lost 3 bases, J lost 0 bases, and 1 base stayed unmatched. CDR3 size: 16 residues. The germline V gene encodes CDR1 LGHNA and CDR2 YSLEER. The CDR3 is CASSHGLAGSTDTQYF. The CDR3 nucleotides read TGCGCCAGCAGCCATGGACTAGCGGGAAGCACAGATACGCAGTATTTT.

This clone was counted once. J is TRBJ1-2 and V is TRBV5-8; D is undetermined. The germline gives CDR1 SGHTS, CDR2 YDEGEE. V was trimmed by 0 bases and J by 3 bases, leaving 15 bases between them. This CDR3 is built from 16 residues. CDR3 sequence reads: CASSLVRAGLHYGYTF. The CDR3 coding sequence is TGTGCCAGCAGCTTGGTTAGGGCAGGACTTCACTATGGCTACACCTTC.

This chain's CDR3 is CASSGEGGEQYF. The CDR3 nucleotides read TGTGCCAGCAGCGGGGAAGGGGGCGAGCAGTACTTC. The rearrangement joins TRBV7-9 to TRBJ2-7, with D perhaps TRBD1 (6 bases). This CDR3 contains 12 residues. V lost 5 bases and J 6 bases, leaving 11 bases between the germline ends. CDR1 and CDR2 (germline): SEHNR, FQNEAQ (reference sequence).

CDR3 region: CASSLESLRVDEQFF. The CDR3 region has the DNA TGTGCCAGCAGCTTAGAATCGCTCCGGGTCGATGAGCAGTTCTTC. The rearrangement uses TRBV11-3 and TRBJ2-1; unclear D gene. The CDR3 runs to 15 residues. Trimming took off 0 bases at V and 8 bases at J, with 14 bases between the two ends. The germline V gene has CDR1 SGHNT and CDR2 YENEEA.

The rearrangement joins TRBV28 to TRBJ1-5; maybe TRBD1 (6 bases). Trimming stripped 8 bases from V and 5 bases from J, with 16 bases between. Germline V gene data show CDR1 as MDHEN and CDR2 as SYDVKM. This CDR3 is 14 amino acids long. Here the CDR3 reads CASLGQGLYQPQHF. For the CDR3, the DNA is TGTGCCAGCTTGGGGCAGGGGCTTTATCAGCCCCAGCATTTT.

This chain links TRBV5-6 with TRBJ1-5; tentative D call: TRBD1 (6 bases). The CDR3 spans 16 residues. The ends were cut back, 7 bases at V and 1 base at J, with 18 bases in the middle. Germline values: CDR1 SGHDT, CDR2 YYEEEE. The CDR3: CASRRWGQGSNQPQHF. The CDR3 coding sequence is TGTGCCAGCCGTAGGTGGGGACAAGGGAGCAATCAGCCCCAGCATTTT.

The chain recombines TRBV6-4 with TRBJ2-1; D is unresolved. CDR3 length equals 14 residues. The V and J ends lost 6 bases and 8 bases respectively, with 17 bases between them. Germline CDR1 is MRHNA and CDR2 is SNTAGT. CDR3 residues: CASRKDPLGHEQFF. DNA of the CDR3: TGTGCCAGCAGAAAGGACCCGCTAGGCCATGAGCAGTTCTTC.

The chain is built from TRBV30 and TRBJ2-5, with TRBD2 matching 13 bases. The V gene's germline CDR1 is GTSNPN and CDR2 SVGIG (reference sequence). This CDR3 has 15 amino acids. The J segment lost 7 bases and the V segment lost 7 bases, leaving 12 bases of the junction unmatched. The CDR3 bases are TGTGCCTCCTACCCGGGACTAGCGGGAAGTATGACCCAGTACTTC. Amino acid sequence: CASYPGLAGSMTQYF.